This paragraph covers one T cell receptor beta chain sequence. Its antigen is currently unknown. The data were taken from a study of cytomegalovirus exposure and HLA in healthy donors. 13 Jbeta primers and 60 Vbeta primers were used for the PCR. The data were produced by immunoSEQ multiplex PCR, yet TCRdb's version contains in-frame clones alone and is incomplete. The profile covers 100,000 to 150,000 clones, with approximately 80% appearing a single time and more than 1.4% taken by the ten largest. Deletions cut 3 bases from V and 8 bases from J, with 11 bases between. The CDR3 contains 13 residues. Germline V gene data show CDR1 as KGHSH and CDR2 as LQKENI. General observations from the study: In an earlier analysis, most TCR beta V segments were productive about 87% or about 30% of the time.

The rearrangement uses TRBV18 and TRBJ2-1, with a tentative D call TRBD2 (6 bases). Sequencing used PBMCs. The receptor was isolated from a woman aged 18-29 years in good health and CMV-seronegative. This CDR3 reads CASSPRLDHEQFF. DNA of the CDR3: TGTGCCAGCTCACCTAGACTAGACCATGAGCAGTTCTTC.